The present T cell receptor (beta chain) was sequenced within a study of OX40 agonist ivuxolimab in advanced cancers. Study overall: Of mixed ages from about 23 to 85 and averaging roughly 64 years, the group was around 78% male. Study-level results: Researchers report that CD8+ T cells had, on average, more expanded clones than CD4+. It was also the case that some nonresponders had low normalized T-cell clonal expansion.

With regard to this clone: Its matching antigen is unknown.

The CDR3 consists of 16 residues. V shed 4 bases, J shed 2 bases, and the junction held 8 bases outside the gene matches. Germline V gives CDR1 KGHSH, CDR2 LQKENI. This table comes from immunoSEQ multiplex PCR, and its TCRdb copy is limited to in-frame clones, with some not included. The sample has roughly 65,000 clones, 90% seen once. J is TRBJ2-3 and V is TRBV18; 8 bases line up with TRBD1. This receptor was identified in an adult with an advanced solid tumor such as melanoma, head and neck, liver or kidney cancer. Specimen: CD4+ or CD8+ T cells sorted from blood, collected in a trial of the OX40 agonist ivuxolimab. CDR3 sequence (DNA): TGTGCCAGCTCACTATACGGGACAGGCTACACAGATACGCAGTATTTT. This sequence encodes CASSLYGTGYTDTQYF.